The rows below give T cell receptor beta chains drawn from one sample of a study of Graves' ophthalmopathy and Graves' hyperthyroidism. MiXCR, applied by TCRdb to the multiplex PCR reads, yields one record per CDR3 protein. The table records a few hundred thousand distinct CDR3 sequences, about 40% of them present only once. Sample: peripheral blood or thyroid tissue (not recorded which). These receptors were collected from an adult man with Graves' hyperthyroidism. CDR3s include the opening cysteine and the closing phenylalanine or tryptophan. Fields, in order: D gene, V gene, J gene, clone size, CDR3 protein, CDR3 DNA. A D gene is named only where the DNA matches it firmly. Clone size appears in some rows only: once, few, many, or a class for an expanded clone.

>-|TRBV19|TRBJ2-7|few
CASSIGTQTYEQYF
TGTGCCAGTAGTATAGGGACTCAGACCTACGAGCAGTACTTC
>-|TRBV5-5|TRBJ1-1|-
CASSPPGGLHTEAFF
TGTGCCAGCAGCCCGCCCGGGGGCTTGCACACTGAAGCTTTCTTT
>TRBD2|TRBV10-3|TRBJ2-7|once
CAISESAGGTSGEQYF
TGTGCCATCAGTGAGTCCGCGGGGGGGACTAGCGGCGAGCAGTACTTC
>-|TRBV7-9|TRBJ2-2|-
CASSARQGRPGRLFF
TGTGCCAGCAGCGCCAGACAGGGAAGACCCGGGAGGCTGTTTTTT
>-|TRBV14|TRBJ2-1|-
CASSHRQASSYNEQFF
TGTGCCAGCAGCCATCGACAGGCGAGCTCCTACAATGAGCAGTTCTTC
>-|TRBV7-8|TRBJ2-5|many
CASSLGVVSTEETQYF
TGTGCCAGCAGCTTAGGAGTAGTTTCGACGGAAGAGACCCAGTACTTC
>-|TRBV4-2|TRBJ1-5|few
CASSQDFQGRPQHF
TGTGCCAGCAGCCAAGATTTCCAGGGTCGGCCCCAGCATTTT
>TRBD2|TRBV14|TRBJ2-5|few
CASSPNPGLAGVETQYF
TGTGCCAGCAGCCCAAACCCGGGACTAGCGGGAGTAGAGACCCAGTACTTC
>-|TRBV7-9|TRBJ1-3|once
CASTRPGNTIYF
TGTGCCAGCACCCGTCCAGGAAACACCATATATTTT
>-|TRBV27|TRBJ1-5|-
CASSLSGPQPQHF
TGTGCCAGCAGTTTATCCGGGCCTCAGCCCCAGCATTTT
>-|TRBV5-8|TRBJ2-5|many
CASSPVGEETQYF
TGTGCCAGCAGCCCTGTAGGGGAAGAGACCCAGTACTTC
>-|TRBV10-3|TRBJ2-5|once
CAISEGTEETQYF
TGTGCCATCAGTGAAGGGACGGAAGAGACCCAGTACTTC
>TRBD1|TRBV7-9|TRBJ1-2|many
CASSFGRGETSYTF
TGTGCCAGCAGCTTTGGCAGGGGGGAAACAAGCTACACCTTC
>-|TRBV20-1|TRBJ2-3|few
CSARVAVSDTQYF
TGCAGTGCTAGAGTTGCAGTGTCTGATACGCAGTATTTT
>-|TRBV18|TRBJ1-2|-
CASSAMNREGGYAF
TGTGCCAGCTCAGCCATGAACAGGGAGGGTGGCTACGCCTTC
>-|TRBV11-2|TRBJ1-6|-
CASSFLTEKGSPLHF
TGTGCCAGCAGTTTCTTGACAGAAAAGGGTTCACCCCTCCACTTT
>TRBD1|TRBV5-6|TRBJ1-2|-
CASSFGQGAGYTF
TGTGCCAGCAGCTTTGGACAGGGTGCTGGCTACACCTTC
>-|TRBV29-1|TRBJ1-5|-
CSVEVREDQPQHF
TGCAGCGTTGAAGTGAGGGAGGACCAGCCCCAGCATTTT
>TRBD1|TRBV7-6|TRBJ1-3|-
CASGRGTGSGNTIYF
TGTGCCAGCGGCCGTGGGACAGGCTCTGGAAACACCATATATTTT
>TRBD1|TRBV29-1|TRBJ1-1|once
CSVIDRGTEAFF
TGCAGTGTTATCGACAGGGGCACTGAAGCTTTCTTT
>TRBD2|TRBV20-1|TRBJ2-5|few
CSADGTSAGGETQYF
TGCAGTGCTGACGGGACTAGCGCGGGGGGAGAGACCCAGTACTTC
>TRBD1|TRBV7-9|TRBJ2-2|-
CASSLGDSSNTGELFF
TGTGCCAGCAGCTTGGGGGACAGCTCGAACACCGGGGAGCTGTTTTTT
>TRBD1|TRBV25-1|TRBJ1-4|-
CASSDDTGGGNEKLFF
TGTGCCAGCAGTGACGATACAGGGGGGGGGAATGAAAAACTGTTTTTT
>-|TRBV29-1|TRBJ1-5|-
CSVEIPGQPQHF
TGCAGCGTTGAGATTCCAGGTCAGCCCCAGCATTTT
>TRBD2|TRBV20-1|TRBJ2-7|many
CSARPQGGPFEQYF
TGCAGTGCTAGACCCCAGGGAGGGCCCTTCGAGCAGTACTTC
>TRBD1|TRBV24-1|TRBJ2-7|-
CASSTGQGFQQYF
TGTGCCAGCAGTACGGGACAGGGGTTCCAGCAGTACTTC
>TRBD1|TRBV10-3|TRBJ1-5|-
CASSRNPGQASNQPQHF
TGTGCCAGCAGTCGGAACCCGGGACAGGCATCCAATCAGCCCCAGCATTTT
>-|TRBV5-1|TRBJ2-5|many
CASSLEAQPMGLETQYF
TGCGCCAGCAGCTTGGAGGCGCAGCCGATGGGGTTGGAGACCCAGTACTTC
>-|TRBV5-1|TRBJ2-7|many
CASSDATGEQYF
TGCGCCAGCAGTGATGCTACGGGCGAGCAGTACTTC
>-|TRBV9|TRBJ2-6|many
CASSRPGANVLTF
TGTGCCAGCAGCCGTCCTGGGGCCAACGTCCTGACTTTC
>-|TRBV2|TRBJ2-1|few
CASSEAGGGNEQFF
TGTGCCAGCAGTGAAGCCGGAGGGGGCAATGAGCAGTTCTTC
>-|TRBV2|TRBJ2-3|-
CASSGQDSSTDTQYF
TGTGCCAGCAGTGGACAGGATTCTAGCACAGATACGCAGTATTTT
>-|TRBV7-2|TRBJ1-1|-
CASSTSGAQGRTEAFF
TGTGCCAGCAGCACCTCAGGGGCGCAGGGGCGGACTGAAGCTTTCTTT
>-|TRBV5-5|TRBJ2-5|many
CASSLVAPETQYF
TGTGCCAGCAGCTTAGTTGCCCCCGAGACCCAGTACTTC
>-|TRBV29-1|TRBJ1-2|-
CSVDLITIGMEGYTF
TGCAGCGTTGATCTAATAACGATAGGGATGGAGGGCTACACCTTC
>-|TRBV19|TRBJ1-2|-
CVSHPRNYGYTF
TGTGTCAGCCACCCTAGAAACTATGGCTACACCTTC
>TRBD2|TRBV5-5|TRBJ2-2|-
CASSWGTSGATGELFF
TGTGCCAGCAGCTGGGGGACTAGCGGAGCCACCGGGGAGCTGTTTTTT
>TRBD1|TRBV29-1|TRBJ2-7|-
CSVGTGDTYEQYF
TGCAGCGTTGGGACAGGGGACACCTACGAGCAGTACTTC
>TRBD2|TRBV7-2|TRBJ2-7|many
CASSLGTSGAFSDEQYF
TGTGCCAGCAGCCTTGGGACTAGCGGGGCGTTTTCGGACGAGCAGTACTTC
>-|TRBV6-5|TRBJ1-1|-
CASRRGTPNRNTEAFF
TGTGCCAGCAGAAGGGGGACACCTAACAGGAACACTGAAGCTTTCTTT
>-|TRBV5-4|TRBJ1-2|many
CASSLQGRGAYGYTF
TGTGCCAGCAGCTTACAGGGCAGGGGCGCCTATGGCTACACCTTC